This section outlines one T cell receptor (beta chain) sequence together with its context. The sample is drawn from a study of radiation and T cells in renal cell carcinoma. Time point reported: blood 4 weeks post-SBRT, at nephrectomy. Treatment reported: 15 Gy SBRT to primary tumor, nephrectomy 4 weeks later. Serial blood draws occurred at baseline and 2 and 4 weeks post-SBRT. The tumor was a clear cell renal cell carcinoma. Profiling relied on immunoSEQ multiplex PCR, and the TCRdb table lists in-frame clones only, not all of them. Of just over 95,000 clones in the sample, 84% are singletons; the top ten hold approximately 7.3%. The clonotype was recovered from a man between 60 and 70 years old with renal cell carcinoma. Sample: blood, taken from a patient whose treatment included radiotherapy and nephrectomy.

The CDR3 DNA reads TGCGCCAGCAGCCACCCCGGGACAGGGGAGGTTGGCTACACCTTC. This gives the protein CASSHPGTGEVGYTF. The rearrangement uses TRBV4-1 and TRBJ1-2; 10 bases are a match to TRBD1. There are 15 residues in the CDR3. The J segment lost 7 bases and the V segment lost 3 bases, leaving 8 bases of the junction unmatched. Germline CDR1 MGHRA, CDR2 YSYEKL.